The rows below give T cell receptor beta chains drawn from one sample of a study of T-cell memory formation after mild COVID-19. TCRdb re-analysed the 5' RACE reads in MiXCR, keeping a single row per CDR3 protein. Of 100,000 or so distinct CDR3 sequences in the sample, 11% were seen once. The sequenced sample was PBMCs or a T cell subset sorted from them (not recorded which). The receptors were gathered from a man aged 18 to 30 who had mild COVID-19 (a few samples of this study predate the infection). Cell type and time point are not known. Each CDR3 is given with its conserved first and last residue. Fields, in order: D gene, J gene, V gene, clone size, CDR3 protein, CDR3 DNA. A D gene is named only where the DNA matches it firmly. Clone size appears in some rows only: once, few, many, or a class for an expanded clone.

TRBD1,TRBJ2-3,TRBV6-1,many,CASSGDRWASSGADTQYF,TGTGCCAGCAGTGGGGACAGGTGGGCCAGTAGTGGCGCAGATACGCAGTATTTT
TRBD2,TRBJ2-1,TRBV20-1,many,CSARTSGGFEQFF,TGCAGTGCTAGGACTAGCGGGGGGTTTGAGCAGTTCTTC
NA,TRBJ2-5,TRBV5-5,many,CASSDGTSRRETQYF,TGTGCCAGCAGCGACGGGACTTCGAGGAGGGAGACCCAGTACTTC
NA,TRBJ2-1,TRBV6-2/TRBV6-3,few,CASSRLEGSYNEQFF,TGTGCCAGCAGTAGATTGGAGGGTAGCTACAATGAGCAGTTCTTC
TRBD2,TRBJ2-1,TRBV6-2/TRBV6-3,NA,CASIGGLVKLGDEQFF,TGTGCCAGCATCGGGGGACTAGTCAAGCTCGGTGATGAGCAGTTCTTC
NA,TRBJ2-2,TRBV5-8,NA,CASSLRWGTGELFF,TGTGCCAGCAGCTTGAGATGGGGCACCGGGGAGCTGTTTTTT
NA,TRBJ2-3,TRBV20-1,many,CSARDVLSTTDTQYF,TGCAGTGCTAGAGATGTCCTCTCAACCACAGATACGCAGTATTTT
TRBD2,TRBJ2-7,TRBV5-5,NA,CASSFNSGPGEQYF,TGTGCCAGCAGCTTTAATAGCGGGCCGGGGGAGCAGTACTTC
NA,TRBJ2-1,TRBV7-9,few,CASSSQRVGGEQFF,TGTGCCAGCAGCTCCCAGCGGGTGGGGGGTGAGCAGTTCTTC
TRBD1,TRBJ2-5,TRBV5-4,many,CASSFTGQGARWETQYF,TGTGCCAGCAGCTTTACCGGACAGGGAGCGCGGTGGGAGACCCAGTACTTC
NA,TRBJ1-2,TRBV7-9,NA,CASSPLNGGYTF,TGTGCCAGCAGCCCGCTTAATGGCGGCTACACCTTC
TRBD1,TRBJ2-7,TRBV7-9,once,CASSSRTGNYEQYF,TGTGCCAGCAGCTCCCGGACAGGGAACTACGAGCAGTACTTC
TRBD1,TRBJ1-5,TRBV7-8,NA,CASSLLETGGGNQPQHF,TGTGCCAGCAGCTTACTCGAAACAGGGGGTGGCAATCAGCCCCAGCATTTT
NA,TRBJ2-7,TRBV6-6,few,CTEPWRSEQYF,TGTACCGAACCATGGAGATCGGAGCAGTACTTC
NA,TRBJ2-1,TRBV7-2,NA,CAVQGLGNEQFF,TGTGCCGTACAGGGTTTAGGCAATGAGCAGTTCTTC
NA,TRBJ1-5,TRBV27,NA,CASSSNNGRAIQPQHF,TGTGCCAGCAGTTCCAACAACGGTCGGGCAATTCAGCCCCAGCATTTT
NA,TRBJ2-3,TRBV7-2,NA,CASSPLGSSSTDTQYF,TGTGCCAGCAGCCCCCTGGGGTCCTCTAGCACAGATACGCAGTATTTT
NA,TRBJ2-7,TRBV28,NA,CASSQPDTGFYEQYF,TGTGCCAGCAGTCAACCAGATACAGGGTTCTACGAGCAGTACTTC
NA,TRBJ1-1,TRBV7-3,NA,CASSFGPGNTEAFF,TGTGCCAGCAGCTTCGGACCTGGGAACACTGAAGCTTTCTTT
NA,TRBJ2-5,TRBV4-3,NA,CASSQADNLGPETQYF,TGCGCCAGCAGCCAAGCGGACAACTTGGGGCCAGAGACCCAGTACTTC
NA,TRBJ2-2,TRBV30,NA,CASPTGNTGELFF,TGTGCCTCCCCGACAGGGAACACCGGGGAGCTGTTTTTT
NA,TRBJ2-5,TRBV7-9,once,CASSWDTSQETRYF,TGTGCCAGCAGCTGGGACACGTCCCAAGAGACCCGGTACTTC
NA,TRBJ2-3,TRBV20-1,few,CSAPRGLTDTQYF,TGCAGTGCACCCCGAGGGTTGACAGATACGCAGTATTTT
TRBD1,TRBJ2-6,TRBV7-3,NA,CASSGDHGDRVTGANVLTF,TGTGCCAGCAGCGGGGATCACGGGGACAGGGTGACTGGGGCCAACGTCCTGACTTTC
NA,TRBJ2-2,TRBV6-2/TRBV6-3,many,CASSYLTDTGELFF,TGTGCCAGCAGTTACCTTACAGACACCGGGGAGCTGTTTTTT
TRBD2,TRBJ2-7,TRBV5-1,few,CASSLTTSGGSYEQYF,TGCGCCAGCAGCTTGACGACTAGCGGCGGGTCCTACGAGCAGTACTTC
NA,TRBJ1-4,TRBV6-5,NA,CASSPWAGSGFSRKLFF,TGTGCCAGCAGTCCTTGGGCAGGGAGTGGGTTTTCTAGAAAACTGTTTTTT
NA,TRBJ2-5,TRBV4-1,NA,CASSQRVRETQYF,TGCGCCAGCAGCCAAAGGGTCCGGGAGACCCAGTACTTC
NA,TRBJ1-4,TRBV4-3,few,CASSQAGTIITPSDEKLFF,TGCGCCAGCAGCCAAGCCGGGACGATCATTACACCTTCCGATGAAAAACTGTTTTTT